This TCR beta chain emerged from a study of shared clonotypes between healthy human individuals. Points from the study as a whole: Generation of non-shared clonotypes was less probable than generation of clonotypes shared by all four donors.

V lost 4 bases, J lost 8 bases, and 14 bases stayed unmatched. Germline lookup yields CDR1 SGHAT and CDR2 FQNNGV. The CDR3 runs to 18 residues. In the case of this clone: Its antigen is unidentified.

The table came from immunoSEQ multiplex PCR; TCRdb's copy has only in-frame clones and leaves some out. Counted here are around 2,000,000 clones, about 93% occurring once; the ten biggest clones make up roughly 1.8%. As defined, naive CD8 cells were CD45RO-negative and positively selected for CCR7, with terminally differentiated effector memory CD45RA+ cells excluded. The donor population consisted of healthy HIV-negative adults with no recent acute infections or vaccinations. The chain links TRBV11-2 to TRBJ2-1, with 13 bases identical to TRBD2. The source material was naive CD8+ T cells from PBMCs. The clonotype comes from a man aged 18 to 29 in good health. Some clones in this sample may be carry-over from other donors' samples. The CDR3 DNA reads as TGTGCCAGCAGCTCACCCAATATAACTAGCGGGAGGGCCTATGAGCAGTTCTTC. Translated: CASSSPNITSGRAYEQFF.